The 20 T cell receptor beta chains below were found in one sample sequenced in a study of vaccination effects on CD4 cells after COVID-19 (dated by TCRdb to between 2021 and 2024). Antigens for these TCRs are unknown. The library was generated by the immunoSEQ multiplex PCR assay. As stored in TCRdb, this immuneACCESS dataset retains in-frame rearrangements with V and J assigned. A fraction of the clones does not appear; measured against another copy, unresolved V genes explain less than half of the discrepancy, and the remainder lacks a known reason. The sample profile shows 40,000 to 45,000 clones; around three quarters of them were found once. The top ten clones comprise more than 10% of the sample. In the ViraFEST assay, PBMC were stimulated with viral peptide pools, and TCR sequencing was then used to find antigen-specific CD4+ T cell clonotypes based on their expansion. After around eleven days of culture, CD4+ T cells were isolated with the EasySep CD4+ T cell isolation kit. The absence of prior SARS-CoV-2 infection in healthy vaccine recipients was confirmed by negative nucleocapsid antibodies before and after vaccination.

This specimen was CD4+ T cells from PBMCs cultured with SARS-CoV-2 spike peptides, taken before COVID-19 vaccination. The label giving this sample's cell subset or site can be read as: SARS-CoV-2 spike overlapping peptide pool stimulation. These TCRs come from a human donor who received a COVID-19 vaccine.

This rearrangement joins TRBV6-6 to TRBJ1-5; maybe TRBD1 (5 bases). Between the trimmed V and J ends, which lost 8 bases and 2 bases, there was a span of 16 bases. CDR3 length: 15 amino acids. Germline lookup yields CDR1 MNHNY and CDR2 SVGAGI (reference sequence). The CDR3: CASHFRGGGNQPQHF. The CDR3 nucleotides are TGTGCCAGCCACTTCCGGGGAGGGGGCAATCAGCCCCAGCATTTT.

CDR3 residues: CASSLAQGSFDEQYV. The CDR3 DNA follows: TGTGCCAGCAGCTTGGCCCAGGGGTCTTTCGACGAGCAGTACGTC. The rearrangement joins TRBV5-5 to TRBJ2-7; a possible D gene is TRBD1 (6 bases). There are 15 residues in the CDR3. Trimming took 0 bases from V and 5 from J, leaving 15 bases between them. Looked up from germline, CDR1 is SGHKS and CDR2 is YYEKEE (reference sequence).

The rearrangement links TRBV6-5 to TRBJ2-7, with D possibly matching TRBD1 (6 bases). In germline, CDR1 is MNHEY, CDR2 SVGAGI. This CDR3 has 15 amino acids. The ends were cut back, 5 bases at V and 3 bases at J, with 17 bases in the middle. CDR3 sequence (DNA): TGTGCCAGCAGTAGGGGACCGCAGGGGTTCTACGAGCAGTACGTC. This translates into CASSRGPQGFYEQYV.

The V and J genes are TRBV24-1 and TRBJ2-1, with 8 nucleotides matching TRBD2. With V trimmed by 0 bases and J by 8 bases, 5 bases remained unmatched. The germline V gene has CDR1 KGHDR and CDR2 SFDVKD. The CDR3 has 15 residues. In DNA form, the CDR3 reads TGTGCCACCAGTGATTTGCGGGGGGGCCGGGATGAGCAGTTCTTC. The encoded protein is CATSDLRGGRDEQFF.

This clone was detected a few times. The rearrangement links TRBV7-2 to TRBJ2-2; D is unclear. Trimming removed 2 bases from V and 3 bases from J, with 4 bases in between. The CDR3 runs 13 residues. Germline CDR1 is SGHTA and CDR2 is FQGNSA. The CDR3 DNA is TGTGCCAGCAGCTTATTGGACACCGGGGAGCTGTTTTTT. Amino acids: CASSLLDTGELFF. The complete variable domain, with remaining parts taken from reference TRBV7-2 and TRBJ2-2, reads GAGVSQSPSNKVTEKGKDVELRCDPISGHTALYWYRQSLGQGLEFLIYFQGNSAPDKSGLPSDRFSAERTGGSVSTLTIQRTQQEDSAVYLCASSLLDTGELFFGEGSRLTVL.

The chain couples TRBV5-4 to TRBJ2-5, with TRBD1 matching over 8 bases. Germline trimming cut 0 bases from V and 5 bases from J; bases unmatched to any gene: 3. This CDR3 is built from 14 residues. Germline assignment: CDR1 SGHNT and CDR2 YYREEE (reference sequence). CDR3 sequence (DNA): TGTGCCAGCAGCTTGGCAGGGGGCGCGGAGACCCAGTACTTC. Encoded protein: CASSLAGGAETQYF.

The chain has TRBV19 and TRBJ1-5; D is unresolved. This CDR3 is 14 amino acids long. Deletions cut 3 bases from V and 7 bases from J, with 13 bases between. CDR1 is LNHDA, CDR2 SQIVND, per germline (reference sequence). CDR3: CASSISRSGQPQHF. CDR3 nucleotide sequence: TGTGCCAGTAGTATTTCCAGGTCCGGGCAGCCCCAGCATTTT.

The chain combines TRBV24-1 with TRBJ2-2; D possibly corresponds to TRBD2 (6 bases). Germline values: CDR1 KGHDR, CDR2 SFDVKD. Trimming shortened V by 9 bases and J by 7 bases, and 17 bases separated the two germline ends. The CDR3 runs to 14 residues. The CDR3 nucleotides are TGTGCCACCCGGAAGGAGGGCAAAGACGGGGAGCTGTTTTTT. The encoded protein is CATRKEGKDGELFF.

The J gene is TRBJ1-5, the V gene TRBV6-5, with unresolved D. V was trimmed by 0 bases and J by 4 bases, leaving 10 bases between them. The germline gives CDR1 MNHEY, CDR2 SVGAGI. The CDR3 consists of 15 residues. In nucleotides, the CDR3 is TGTGCCAGCAGTTACTCTGGCCGCAGGAATCAGCCCCAGCATTTT. Its protein product is CASSYSGRRNQPQHF.

This clone was counted between two and nine times. This sequence joins TRBV6-1 and TRBJ2-5, with D perhaps being TRBD1 or TRBD2 (5 bases each). V lost 1 base and J 5 bases, leaving 14 bases between the germline ends. The CDR3 covers 15 residues. Germline V gene data show CDR1 as MNHNS and CDR2 as SASEGT. The CDR3 loop is CASSEGVSGTETQYF. The CDR3 nucleotides are TGTGCCAGCAGTGAAGGGGTTTCAGGGACGGAGACCCAGTACTTC.

The chain carries TRBV18 and TRBJ1-6, with D hard to call. CDR1 is KGHSH, CDR2 LQKENI, per germline. V lost 3 bases to trimming and J lost 13 bases, with 10 bases between them. The CDR3 contains 12 residues. CDR3: CASSPGAQPLHF. Here the CDR3 DNA reads TGTGCCAGCTCACCGGGAGCTCAGCCCCTCCACTTT.

The chain recombines TRBV2 with TRBJ1-3, with 10 positions matching TRBD1. After removal of 6 bases from V and 3 bases from J, the junction contained 8 bases not matched to a gene. CDR3 size: 16 residues. Germline V lookup: CDR1 SNHLY, CDR2 FYNNEI. CDR3 sequence reads: CASSRQGALNGNTIYF. The CDR3 DNA is TGTGCCAGCAGCCGACAGGGGGCTTTGAATGGAAACACCATATATTTT.

V usage is TRBV5-1 and J usage is TRBJ1-3, with TRBD1 identical over 8 bases. The CDR3 consists of 14 residues. Trimming cost V 3 bases and J 11 bases; bases outside gene matches: 10. Germline V gene sequence: CDR1 SGHRS, CDR2 YFSETQ. CDR3 residues: CASSSQATGDAIYF. CDR3 DNA: TGCGCCAGCAGCTCGCAGGCGACAGGGGATGCCATATATTTT. The full variable domain, completed using reference TRBV5-1 and TRBJ1-3, is KAGVTQTPRYLIKTRGQQVTLSCSPISGHRSVSWYQQTPGQGLQFLFEYFSETQRNKGNFPGRFSGRQFSNSRSEMNVSTLELGDSALYLCASSSQATGDAIYFGEGSWLTVV.

The V call is TRBV20-1, the J call TRBJ2-5; unclear D gene. Germline CDR1 reads DFQATT; CDR2 reads SNEGSKA (reference sequence). The CDR3 length is 11 residues. Trimming pared 2 bases from V and 2 bases from J, leaving 3 bases between. DNA for the CDR3: TGCAGTGCTAGAATTCAAGAGACCCAGTACTTC. Amino acids: CSARIQETQYF.

The rearrangement links TRBV24-1 to TRBJ2-2, with TRBD1 identical over 7 bases. From germline, CDR1 is KGHDR and CDR2 SFDVKD. The CDR3 has 15 amino acids. V dropped 7 bases and J dropped 3; count of bases not matched to a gene: 7. The CDR3 sequence is CATSETGRDTGELFF. The CDR3 region has the DNA TGTGCCACCAGCGAGACAGGGAGAGACACCGGGGAGCTGTTTTTT.

J is TRBJ2-3 and V is TRBV21-1; the D segment call TRBD2 is taken from the table without a DNA check. TRBV21-1 is a pseudogene locus. CDR3 length equals 21 residues. In DNA, the CDR3 is TGTGCCAGCAAGCCTAGGCTCCGGACTAGCGGGGGGGCCTCTGGCACAGATACGCAGTATTTT. It encodes CASKPRLRTSGGASGTDTQYF.

J is TRBJ1-2 and V is TRBV6-1; 9 bases line up with TRBD1. Trimming at V came to 0 bases and at J to 7 bases, leaving 6 bases not matched to a gene. This CDR3 has 15 amino acids. Looked up from germline, CDR1 is MNHNS and CDR2 is SASEGT. For the CDR3, the DNA is TGTGCCAGCAGTGAAGCGTGGGGACAGGGCGGTGGCTACACCTTC. As protein: CASSEAWGQGGGYTF.

This chain connects TRBV6-6 to TRBJ2-7; D is undetermined. The CDR3 has 12 residues. CDR1 MNHNY and CDR2 SVGAGI come from the germline V gene (reference sequence). V lost 0 bases and J lost 3, with 3 bases in between. CDR3 sequence: CASSYSDYEQYV. The CDR3 DNA reads TGTGCCAGCAGTTACTCGGACTACGAGCAGTACGTC.

V gene TRBV28 combines with J gene TRBJ1-2, with unresolved D. Germline CDR1 reads MDHEN; CDR2 reads SYDVKM. CDR3 length: 14 residues. V gave up 3 bases and J gave up 2 bases, with 10 bases separating them. CDR3 DNA: TGTGCCAGCAGTTTTAGTGGGAGAAACTATGGCTACACCTTC. It translates to CASSFSGRNYGYTF.

The J gene is TRBJ2-1, the V gene TRBV13; TRBD2 might be the D (6 bases). Germline V gene sequence: CDR1 PRHDT, CDR2 FYEKMQ (reference sequence). V was clipped by 2 bases and J by 4 bases, with 9 bases between them. The length of the CDR3 is 14 residues. In DNA form, the CDR3 reads TGTGCCAGCAGCTTACTGGCGGGGTACAATGAGCAGTTCTTC. Protein: CASSLLAGYNEQFF.